Following are 8 T cell receptor delta chains from one sample sequenced in a study of gamma-delta chains in newborns, infants, children. TCRdb reran clone calling via CATT on the reads. The sample lists approximately 7,000 delta-chain clones, around 11% seen once, with approximately 6.6% in the top ten. Material for sequencing was blood. The receptor set was obtained from a child who was a newborn, infant or young child, either healthy, febrile or measles-vaccinated (not recorded which).

In the case of this clone: A read error is possible here, since a much larger clone lies one base away. This specimen includes other DNA sequences encoding the same CDR3. The V gene is TRDV2, the J gene TRDJ1; 12 bases match TRDD3. Germline trimming cut 3 bases from V and 1 base from J; bases unmatched to any gene: 11. CDR1 is GEAIGNYY and CDR2 is EKD in the germline V gene. This CDR3 comprises 18 residues. CDR3 sequence: CACDVLLGDTRATDKLIF. The CDR3, as DNA: TGTGCCTGTGACGTATTACTGGGGGATACACGGGCCACCGATAAACTCATCTTT.

In regard to this clone: A much larger clone sits a single nucleotide away, making a read error possible. The sample contains more than one DNA sequence encoding this CDR3. The chain joins TRDV2 to TRDJ3, with D possibly called TRDD2 or TRDD3 (5 bases each). In germline, CDR1 is GEAIGNYY, CDR2 EKD. The CDR3 contains 16 residues. CDR3 in amino acids: CACDSPSSWDTRQMFF. CDR3 coding DNA: TGTGCCTGTGACTCTCCGAGTTCCTGGGACACCCGACAAATGTTTTTC.

This clone qualifies as medium-sized. The chain couples TRDV2 to TRDJ1; 11 bases map to TRDD3. This CDR3 has 21 amino acids. The J segment lost 9 bases and the V segment lost 3 bases, leaving 29 bases of the junction unmatched. Germline CDR1 reads GEAIGNYY; CDR2 reads EKD. The CDR3 loop reads CACDPVMSELGDIYGQRELIF. The CDR3 DNA is TGTGCCTGTGACCCTGTGATGAGCGAACTGGGGGATATCTATGGGCAACGAGAACTCATCTTT.

By frequency in the sample, this clone is medium-sized. The sample carries other DNA sequences with the same CDR3. V gene TRDV2 combines with J gene TRDJ1; 7 nucleotides align to TRDD3. The V and J ends lost 2 bases and 1 base, in that order; junction bases with no gene match: 3. Germline lookup yields CDR1 GEAIGNYY and CDR2 EKD. The CDR3 length is 14 residues. CDR3 region: CACDIWGSTDKLIF. In DNA, the CDR3 is TGTGCCTGTGACATCTGGGGGTCCACCGATAAACTCATCTTT.

Only a few counts were recorded for this clone. This sequence joins TRDV2 and TRDJ1; 13 nucleotides line up with TRDD3. V dropped 0 bases and J dropped 2; count of bases not matched to a gene: 11. Germline V gives CDR1 GEAIGNYY, CDR2 EKD. The CDR3 totals 19 residues. The CDR3: CACDTVGTGGYGGTDKLIF. The CDR3 bases are TGTGCCTGTGACACCGTGGGTACTGGGGGATACGGGGGAACCGATAAACTCATCTTT.

This clone turned up a few times. The CDR3 reads CACDTAPLGDPSWDTRQMFF. In DNA, the CDR3 is TGTGCCTGTGACACCGCCCCACTGGGGGATCCGTCTTGGGACACCCGACAGATGTTTTTC. The chain employs TRDV2 and TRDJ3, with 10 nucleotides matching TRDD3. Germline V gives CDR1 GEAIGNYY, CDR2 EKD. J gave up 4 bases and V 0 bases, and 11 bases lay outside the gene matches. The CDR3 contains 20 residues.

This clone was found a few times. V is TRDV2 and J is TRDJ1; 10 nucleotides align to TRDD3. CDR3 length: 20 residues. Looked up from germline, CDR1 is GEAIGNYY and CDR2 is EKD. V was clipped by 4 bases and J by 0 bases; unmatched bases: 19. CDR3 DNA: TGTGCCTGTGATGAGTTGGGCGTAGCTGACTGGGGGATCGACACCGATAAACTCATCTTT. Translation gives CACDELGVADWGIDTDKLIF.

This clone was observed a few times. A read error is possible here, since a much larger clone lies one base away. The same CDR3 is also encoded by other DNA sequences in this sample. The rearrangement uses TRDV2 and TRDJ3; 12 nucleotides align to TRDD3. Germline V gene data show CDR1 as GEAIGNYY and CDR2 as EKD. The CDR3 contains 18 residues. Here the CDR3 DNA reads TGTGCCTGTGACAATACTGGGGGATACTCCTGGGACACCCGGCAGATGTTTTTC. Its translation: CACDNTGGYSWDTRQMFF.